The 10 T cell receptor beta chains listed next were all sequenced from one sample in a study of T cells in Graves' hyperthyroidism and ophthalmopathy. What was amplified from RNA transcripts were TCR beta CDR3 regions. Carried out on the TCR CDR3, a first-round RT-PCR used the HTBI primer set. TCRdb reprocessed the multiplex PCR reads with MiXCR, giving one entry per CDR3 protein. Here the sample spans about 540,000 distinct CDR3 sequences, 46% being singletons. Source material: peripheral blood or thyroid tissue (not recorded which). The receptors stem from a woman between 18 and 29 years old with Graves' hyperthyroidism.

The V gene is TRBV7-9, the J gene TRBJ2-7; 12 bases align to TRBD2. The CDR3 consists of 17 residues. The V gene end was trimmed by 4 bases and the J gene end by 2 bases; junction bases not matched to a gene: 9. Germline CDR1 and CDR2: SEHNR and FQNEAQ (reference sequence). The CDR3 region is CASSSSTSGSEAYEQYF. Here the CDR3 DNA reads TGTGCCAGCAGCTCCTCGACTAGCGGGAGTGAGGCCTACGAGCAGTACTTC.

The rearrangement uses TRBV7-8 and TRBJ2-5; TRBD1 is a possible D gene (5 bases). The CDR3 consists of 14 residues. V lost 5 bases and J lost 5, with 15 bases in between. Germline CDR1 and CDR2: SGHVS and FQNEAQ. As DNA, the CDR3 is TGTGCCAGCAGCACAGCGCAGGGTACCGAGACCCAGTACTTC. Translated, it gives CASSTAQGTETQYF.

This chain connects TRBV4-1 to TRBJ2-5, with TRBD2 identical over 13 bases. With V trimmed by 5 bases and J by 5 bases, 8 bases remained unmatched. Germline-derived CDR1 and CDR2 are MGHRA and YSYEKL. This CDR3 is 16 amino acids long. CDR3 in amino acids: CASSKRLAGGPETQYF. CDR3 in DNA: TGCGCCAGCAGCAAGCGACTAGCGGGAGGTCCGGAGACCCAGTACTTC.

This sequence joins TRBV20-1 and TRBJ1-5; the match to TRBD1 covers 8 bases. From germline, CDR1 is DFQATT and CDR2 SNEGSKA (reference sequence). Trimming at V came to 1 base and at J to 4 bases, leaving 3 bases not matched to a gene. The CDR3 loop spans 14 amino acids. CDR3 in DNA: TGCAGTGCTAGAGGCCGGACAGGGAATCAGCCCCAGCATTTT. Amino acids: CSARGRTGNQPQHF.

This clonotype occurred a few times. The chain has TRBV12-3 or TRBV12-4 and TRBJ1-6; a possible D gene is TRBD1 (6 bases). V gave up 5 bases and J gave up 6 bases, with 11 bases separating them. The CDR3 runs 14 residues. The CDR3 spells CASSPGTSNSPLHF. In DNA form, the CDR3 reads TGTGCCAGCAGTCCCGGGACAAGTAATTCACCCCTCCACTTT.

This sequence joins TRBV25-1 and TRBJ1-2; D not resolved. CDR1 is MGHDK and CDR2 is SYGVNS in the germline V gene. The V end was cut by 6 bases, the J end by 2 bases, with 10 bases between. The CDR3 is 13 amino acids. CDR3 coding DNA: TGTGCCAGCAGCCTTCCAGAGAACTATGGCTACACCTTC. Encoded protein: CASSLPENYGYTF.

This chain connects TRBV7-2 to TRBJ2-2; 8 nucleotides match TRBD2. V gave up 0 bases and J gave up 5 bases; unmatched junction bases: 14. The V gene's germline CDR1 is SGHTA and CDR2 FQGNSA. CDR3 length equals 19 residues. CDR3 bases: TGTGCCAGCAGCTTAGCGCCTCCCTTTGGCGGGAGGTTGACCGGGGAGCTGTTTTTT. Translated: CASSLAPPFGGRLTGELFF.

A remark on this clonotype: The junction departs from the called germline gene at one end, perhaps through a read error. The rearrangement links TRBV20-1 to TRBJ2-7; TRBD1 agrees at 11 bases. The CDR3 contains 13 residues. The germline V gene has CDR1 DFQATT and CDR2 SNEGSKA (reference sequence). CDR3 DNA sequence: TGCAGTGCTAAAGGACAGGGGGCAGGTGAGCAGTGCTTC. This sequence encodes CSAKGQGAGEQCF.

As for this clonotype: Relative to the germline gene, one junction end is altered; a read error may explain this. The chain is built from TRBV6-5 and TRBJ1-1; D is perhaps TRBD1 (5 bases). This CDR3 contains 12 residues. In germline, CDR1 is MNHEY, CDR2 SVGAGI. The CDR3 bases are TGTGCCAGCAGTTCCAAGGACACAGAAGCTTTCTTT. It codes for CASSSKDTEAFF.

CDR3 in amino acids: CSVDRAGANVLTF. DNA of the CDR3: TGCAGCGTTGATCGGGCGGGGGCCAACGTCCTGACTTTC. The V gene is TRBV29-1, the J gene TRBJ2-6; D gene uncertain. Germline values: CDR1 SQVTM, CDR2 ANQGSEA. V gave up 3 bases and J gave up 4 bases, with 7 bases separating them. The CDR3 extends over 13 amino acids.